This T cell receptor (beta chain) was captured in a study of cytomegalovirus exposure and HLA in healthy donors. Regarding the study as a whole: Among TCR beta chains, those listed as cytomegalovirus-associated numbered about 160. Through in vitro validation, a few CMV-associated chains were shown to be specific for CMV antigens.

TCRdb keeps only in-frame clones here, not all; method: immunoSEQ multiplex PCR. The sample includes more than 95,000 clones, roughly nine tenths of them seen just once. Note on this clone: Its target is not known.

Trimming removed 8 bases from V and 12 bases from J, with 17 bases in between. From germline, CDR1 is MNHEY and CDR2 SMNVEV (reference sequence). The CDR3 sequence is 12 residues long. Sequencing used PBMCs. The V gene is TRBV27, the J gene TRBJ2-1; D ambiguous. This TCR derives from a woman between 18 and 30 years old in good health and CMV-seronegative. CDR3 in DNA: TGTGCCAGCGGTGGCCGCGGAGCATCGCAGTTCTTC. Protein: CASGGRGASQFF.